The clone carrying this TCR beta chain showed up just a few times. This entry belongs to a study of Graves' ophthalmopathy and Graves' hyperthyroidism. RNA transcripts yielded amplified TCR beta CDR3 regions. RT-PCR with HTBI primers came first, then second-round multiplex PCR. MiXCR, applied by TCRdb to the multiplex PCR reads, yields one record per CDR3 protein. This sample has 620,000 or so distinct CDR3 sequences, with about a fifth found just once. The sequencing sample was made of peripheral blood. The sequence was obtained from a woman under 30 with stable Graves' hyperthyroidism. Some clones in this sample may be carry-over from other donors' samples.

Here the CDR3 DNA reads TGTGCCAGCAGCCATGTTGCCCCGGGACAGGGTATTTTTGGCTACACCTTC. It yields the protein CASSHVAPGQGIFGYTF. The chain uses TRBV4-2 and TRBJ1-2; 9 bases fit TRBD1. The CDR3 sequence is 17 residues long. The junction had 15 bases not matched to a gene; V was cut back by 3 bases and J by 7 bases. CDR1 and CDR2 from the germline V gene are LGHNA and YNFKEQ.